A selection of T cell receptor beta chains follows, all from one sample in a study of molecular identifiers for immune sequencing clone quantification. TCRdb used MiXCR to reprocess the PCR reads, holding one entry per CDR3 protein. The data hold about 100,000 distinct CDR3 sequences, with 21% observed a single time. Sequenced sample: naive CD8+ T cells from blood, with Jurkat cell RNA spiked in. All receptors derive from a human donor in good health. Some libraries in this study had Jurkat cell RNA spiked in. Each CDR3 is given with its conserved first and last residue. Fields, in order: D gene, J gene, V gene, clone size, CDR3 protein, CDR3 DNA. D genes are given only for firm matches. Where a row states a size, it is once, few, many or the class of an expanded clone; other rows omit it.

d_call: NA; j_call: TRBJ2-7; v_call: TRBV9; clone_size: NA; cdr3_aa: CASSVDAKRSYEQYF; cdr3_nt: TGTGCCAGCAGCGTAGACGCGAAGCGCTCCTACGAGCAGTACTTC
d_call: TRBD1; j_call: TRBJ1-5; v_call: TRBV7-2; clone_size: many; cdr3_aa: CASSFTTGGYQPQHF; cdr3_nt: TGTGCCAGCAGCTTCACGACAGGGGGTTATCAGCCCCAGCATTTT
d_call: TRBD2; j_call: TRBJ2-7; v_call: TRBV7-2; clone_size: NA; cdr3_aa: CASSSWDGGSSYEQYF; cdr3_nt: TGTGCCAGCAGCTCCTGGGACGGGGGGAGCTCCTACGAGCAGTACTTC
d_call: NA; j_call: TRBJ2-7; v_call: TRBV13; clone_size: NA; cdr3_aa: CASSSQGLLTYEQYF; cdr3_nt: TGTGCCAGCAGCTCACAGGGCCTCCTCACCTACGAGCAGTACTTC
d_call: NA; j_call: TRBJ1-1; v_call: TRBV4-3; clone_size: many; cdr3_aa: CASSQGLQAGGTEAFF; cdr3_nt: TGCGCCAGCAGCCAAGGATTGCAGGCCGGGGGAACTGAAGCTTTCTTT
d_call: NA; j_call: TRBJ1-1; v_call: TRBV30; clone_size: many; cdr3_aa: CAWSAGQAEAFF; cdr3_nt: TGTGCCTGGAGTGCAGGGCAGGCAGAAGCTTTCTTT
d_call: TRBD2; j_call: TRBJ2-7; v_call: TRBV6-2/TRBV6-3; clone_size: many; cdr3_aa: CASLRPGRWYEQYF; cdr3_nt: TGTGCCAGCCTCCGGCCCGGGAGGTGGTACGAGCAGTACTTC
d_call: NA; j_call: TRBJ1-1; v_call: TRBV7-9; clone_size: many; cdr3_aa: CASSFFIQGTAEAFF; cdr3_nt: TGTGCCAGCAGCTTTTTCATCCAGGGTACCGCTGAAGCTTTCTTT
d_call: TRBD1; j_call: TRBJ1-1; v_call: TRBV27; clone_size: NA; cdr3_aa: CASSLYSGTGATEAFF; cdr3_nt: TGTGCCAGCAGTTTATATTCTGGGACAGGGGCCACTGAAGCTTTCTTT
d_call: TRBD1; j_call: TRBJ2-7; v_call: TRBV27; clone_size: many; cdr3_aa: CASSSAGQGIYEQYF; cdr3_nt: TGTGCCAGCAGTTCCGCGGGACAGGGGATCTACGAGCAGTACTTC
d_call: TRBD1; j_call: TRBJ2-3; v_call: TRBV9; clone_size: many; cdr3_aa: CASSAGGPADTQYF; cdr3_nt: TGTGCCAGCAGCGCAGGGGGCCCTGCAGATACGCAGTATTTT
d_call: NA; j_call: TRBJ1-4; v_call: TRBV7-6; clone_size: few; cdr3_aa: CASSLDPSGSNEKLFF; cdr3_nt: TGTGCCAGCAGCTTAGATCCGAGTGGAAGCAATGAAAAACTGTTTTTT
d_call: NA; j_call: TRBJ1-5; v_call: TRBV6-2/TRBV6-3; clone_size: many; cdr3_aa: CASSYESFQPQHF; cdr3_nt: TGTGCCAGCAGTTACGAATCCTTCCAGCCCCAGCATTTT
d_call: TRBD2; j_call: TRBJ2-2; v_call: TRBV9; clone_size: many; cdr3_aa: CASSVLAGGTWGATGELFF; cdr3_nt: TGTGCCAGCAGCGTCCTAGCGGGGGGGACGTGGGGTGCCACCGGGGAGCTGTTTTTT